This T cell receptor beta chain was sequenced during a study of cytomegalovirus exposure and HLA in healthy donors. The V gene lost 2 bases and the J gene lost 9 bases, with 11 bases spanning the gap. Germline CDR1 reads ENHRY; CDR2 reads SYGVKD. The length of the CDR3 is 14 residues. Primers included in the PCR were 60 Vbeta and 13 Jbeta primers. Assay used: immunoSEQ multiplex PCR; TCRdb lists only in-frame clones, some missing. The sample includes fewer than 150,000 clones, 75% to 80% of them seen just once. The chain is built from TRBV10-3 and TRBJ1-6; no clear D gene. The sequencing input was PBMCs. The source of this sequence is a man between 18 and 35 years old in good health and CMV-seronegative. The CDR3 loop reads CAISEGVGSSPLHF. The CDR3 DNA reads TGTGCCATCAGTGAGGGTGTTGGGAGTTCACCCCTCCACTTT.